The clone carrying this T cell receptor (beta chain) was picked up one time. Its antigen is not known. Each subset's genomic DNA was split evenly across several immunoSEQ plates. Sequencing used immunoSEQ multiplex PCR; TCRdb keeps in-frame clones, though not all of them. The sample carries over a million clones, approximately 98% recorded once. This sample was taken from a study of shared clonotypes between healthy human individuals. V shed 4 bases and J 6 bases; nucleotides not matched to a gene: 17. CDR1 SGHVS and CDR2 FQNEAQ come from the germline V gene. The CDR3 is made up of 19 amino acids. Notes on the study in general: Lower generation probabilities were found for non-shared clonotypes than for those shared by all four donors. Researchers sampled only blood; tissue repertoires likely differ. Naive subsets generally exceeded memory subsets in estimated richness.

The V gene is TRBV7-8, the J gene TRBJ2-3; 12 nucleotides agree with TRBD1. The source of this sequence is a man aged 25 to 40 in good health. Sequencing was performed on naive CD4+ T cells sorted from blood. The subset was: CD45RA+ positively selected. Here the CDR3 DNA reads TGTGCCAGCAGCTCCTTACAAATACCGGGACAGGGGGCTAGGGATACGCAGTATTTT. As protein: CASSSLQIPGQGARDTQYF.